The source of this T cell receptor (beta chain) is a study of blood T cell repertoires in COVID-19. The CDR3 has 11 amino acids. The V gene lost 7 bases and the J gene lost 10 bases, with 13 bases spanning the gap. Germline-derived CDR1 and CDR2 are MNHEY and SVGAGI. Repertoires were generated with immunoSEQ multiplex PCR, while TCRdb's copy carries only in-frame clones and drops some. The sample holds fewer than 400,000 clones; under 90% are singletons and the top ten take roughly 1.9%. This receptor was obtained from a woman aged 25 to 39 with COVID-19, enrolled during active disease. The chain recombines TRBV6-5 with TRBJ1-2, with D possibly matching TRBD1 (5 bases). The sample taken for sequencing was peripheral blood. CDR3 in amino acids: CASTNRISYTF. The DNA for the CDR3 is TGTGCCAGCACCAACAGGATCTCCTACACCTTC.